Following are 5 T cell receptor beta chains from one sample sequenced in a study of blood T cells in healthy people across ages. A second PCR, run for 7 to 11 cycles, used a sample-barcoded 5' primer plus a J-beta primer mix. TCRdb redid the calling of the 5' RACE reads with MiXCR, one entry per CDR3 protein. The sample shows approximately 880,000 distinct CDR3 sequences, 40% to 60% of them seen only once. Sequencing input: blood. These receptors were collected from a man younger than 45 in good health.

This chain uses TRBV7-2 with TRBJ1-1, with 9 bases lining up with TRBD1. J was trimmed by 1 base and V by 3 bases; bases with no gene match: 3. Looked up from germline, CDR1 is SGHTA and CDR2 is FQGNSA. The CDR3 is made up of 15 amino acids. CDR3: CASSFGTGSNTEAFF. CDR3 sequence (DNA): TGTGCCAGCAGCTTTGGGACAGGGTCGAACACTGAAGCTTTCTTT.

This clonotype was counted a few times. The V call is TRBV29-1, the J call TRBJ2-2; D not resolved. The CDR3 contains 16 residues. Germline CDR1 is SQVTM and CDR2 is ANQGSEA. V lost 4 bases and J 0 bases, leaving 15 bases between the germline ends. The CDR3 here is CSVGVTQYSNTGELFF. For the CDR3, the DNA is TGCAGCGTTGGAGTCACCCAATATTCGAACACCGGGGAGCTGTTTTTT.

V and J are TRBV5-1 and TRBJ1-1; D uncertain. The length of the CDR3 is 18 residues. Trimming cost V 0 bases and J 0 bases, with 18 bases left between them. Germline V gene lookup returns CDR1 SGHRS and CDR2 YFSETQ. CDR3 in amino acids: CASSLGYASRRLNTEAFF. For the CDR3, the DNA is TGCGCCAGCAGCTTGGGCTACGCGAGTCGGCGTCTGAACACTGAAGCTTTCTTT.

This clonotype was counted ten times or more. The CDR3 region has the DNA TGTGCCAGCAGCTTACTCACAGATACGCAGTATTTT. Translation: CASSLLTDTQYF. The genes are TRBV7-2 and TRBJ2-3; D ambiguous. This CDR3 is 12 amino acids long. V was clipped by 2 bases and J by 2 bases, with 2 bases between them. Germline CDR1 SGHTA, CDR2 FQGNSA. Using reference TRBV7-2 and TRBJ2-3 for the parts outside the CDR3, the full variable domain is GAGVSQSPSNKVTEKGKDVELRCDPISGHTALYWYRQSLGQGLEFLIYFQGNSAPDKSGLPSDRFSAERTGGSVSTLTIQRTQQEDSAVYLCASSLLTDTQYFGPGTRLTVL.

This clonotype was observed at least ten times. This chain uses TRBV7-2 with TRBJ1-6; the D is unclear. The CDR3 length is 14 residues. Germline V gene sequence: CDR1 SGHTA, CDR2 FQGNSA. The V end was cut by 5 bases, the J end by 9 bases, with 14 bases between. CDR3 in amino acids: CASSPFGPSSPLHF. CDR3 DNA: TGTGCCAGCAGCCCCTTCGGGCCGTCTTCACCCCTCCACTTT.